The present T cell receptor beta chain was sequenced within a study of cytomegalovirus exposure and HLA in healthy donors. The repertoire was sequenced with immunoSEQ multiplex PCR; TCRdb's copy has only in-frame clones and lacks some. Here the sample spans 100,000 to 120,000 clones, roughly 95% being singletons. Germline V lookup: CDR1 MDHEN, CDR2 SYDVKM. Trimming removed 2 bases at V and 10 bases at J, with 14 bases between. CDR3 length: 14 residues. This sequence was found in a young woman in good health and CMV-seronegative. This chain joins TRBV28 and TRBJ2-2; D is unresolved. Material: PBMCs. DNA of the CDR3: TGTGCCAGCAGTTTACCAGGAAGAGCCTCGGAGCTGTTTTTT. Its translation is CASSLPGRASELFF.